Listed below are T cell receptor beta chains from one sample, sequenced in a study of cytotoxic CD8 clonotypes in ibrutinib-treated CLL. TCRdb's table, derived via immunoSEQ multiplex PCR, lists solely in-frame clones and lacks some. The sample lists approximately 200,000 clones, approximately 72% occurring once. The input for sequencing was PBMCs, taken after 24 months of ibrutinib treatment. Receptors were obtained from a human donor with chronic lymphocytic leukemia. The conserved cysteine and the conserved F or W are not part of the CDR3 here. Each record gives: CDR3 length, J gene, V gene, CDR3 protein.

len: 13; j_gene: TRBJ2-1; v_gene: TRBV6-6; CDR3aa: ASSYILAGFDEQF
len: 14; j_gene: TRBJ2-5; v_gene: TRBV25-1; CDR3aa: ASSPGVAGRQETQY
len: 12; j_gene: TRBJ1-1; v_gene: TRBV30; CDR3aa: AWSQATGPPYGF
len: 11; j_gene: TRBJ1-2; v_gene: TRBV5-1; CDR3aa: ASSLAGGDGYT
len: 13; j_gene: TRBJ2-7; v_gene: TRBV4-1; CDR3aa: ASSQLGTSGREQY
len: 13; j_gene: TRBJ2-5; v_gene: TRBV7-9; CDR3aa: ASSPRGQGAETQY
len: 15; j_gene: TRBJ1-5; v_gene: TRBV10-1; CDR3aa: ASICAGGRYSNQPQH
len: 13; j_gene: TRBJ1-2; v_gene: TRBV4-3; CDR3aa: ASSQGAGGEGGYT
len: 11; j_gene: TRBJ1-1; v_gene: TRBV18; CDR3aa: ASSPGLNTEAF
len: 17; j_gene: TRBJ2-2; v_gene: TRBV7-6; CDR3aa: ASSLGATIVAGDTGELF
len: 9; j_gene: TRBJ1-4; v_gene: TRBV29-1; CDR3aa: SVDRDEKLF
len: 10; j_gene: TRBJ2-1; v_gene: TRBV7-6; CDR3aa: ASSLDLHEQF
len: 10; j_gene: TRBJ1-1; v_gene: TRBV6-5; CDR3aa: ASSAQGAEAF
len: 13; j_gene: TRBJ1-4; v_gene: TRBV7-2; CDR3aa: ASSLTIQGSEKLF
len: 10; j_gene: TRBJ1-2; v_gene: TRBV29-1; CDR3aa: SVARRFGGYT
len: 9; j_gene: TRBJ1-3; v_gene: TRBV20-1; CDR3aa: SVHSGNTIY
len: 17; j_gene: TRBJ2-7; v_gene: TRBV4-2; CDR3aa: ASSLNVLAGEEWAYEQY
len: 17; j_gene: TRBJ2-7; v_gene: TRBV28; CDR3aa: ASSLRAVFKRDRVAEQY
len: 15; j_gene: TRBJ2-3; v_gene: TRBV4-3; CDR3aa: ASSLKPAGAAAGGQY
len: 15; j_gene: TRBJ2-2; v_gene: TRBV5-4; CDR3aa: ASSSDSGGRDTGELF
len: 13; j_gene: TRBJ2-6; v_gene: TRBV7-2; CDR3aa: ASSRPGYGANVLT
len: 9; j_gene: TRBJ2-7; v_gene: TRBV5-4; CDR3aa: ASSFNYEQY
len: 10; j_gene: TRBJ2-5; v_gene: TRBV28; CDR3aa: ASSQSWETQY
len: 13; j_gene: TRBJ2-3; v_gene: TRBV2; CDR3aa: ASSGWGKTVNTQY
len: 15; j_gene: TRBJ1-1; v_gene: TRBV18; CDR3aa: ASSPRDREALNTEAF
len: 12; j_gene: TRBJ2-1; v_gene: TRBV27; CDR3aa: ASSFGTGGYEQF
len: 12; j_gene: TRBJ2-3; v_gene: TRBV2; CDR3aa: ASRDRGSADTQY
len: 15; j_gene: TRBJ1-2; v_gene: TRBV7-9; CDR3aa: ASSQPGQGASNYGYT
len: 12; j_gene: TRBJ2-7; v_gene: TRBV7-2; CDR3aa: ASSIDRGGYEQY
len: 12; j_gene: TRBJ1-2; v_gene: TRBV15; CDR3aa: ATSRDARGDGYT
len: 12; j_gene: TRBJ2-7; v_gene: TRBV9; CDR3aa: ASNTGTGSYEQY
len: 9; j_gene: TRBJ2-5; v_gene: TRBV20-1; CDR3aa: SARGPQRLY
len: 13; j_gene: TRBJ2-3; v_gene: TRBV9; CDR3aa: ASSVGKIGTDTQY
len: 13; j_gene: TRBJ2-1; v_gene: TRBV18; CDR3aa: ASSPGISGSNEQF
len: 13; j_gene: TRBJ1-2; v_gene: TRBV5-1; CDR3aa: ASSSLRRGIGGYT
len: 15; j_gene: TRBJ2-1; v_gene: TRBV5-6; CDR3aa: ASSLIGTGWSYNEQF
len: 14; j_gene: TRBJ1-1; v_gene: TRBV12-5; CDR3aa: ASGLVPRVMNTEAF
len: 12; j_gene: TRBJ2-7; v_gene: TRBV4-2; CDR3aa: ASSQKGGTAEQY